These 12 T cell receptor beta chains were all obtained from the same sample, sequenced in a study of cytomegalovirus exposure and HLA in healthy donors. Use of 60 Vbeta and 13 Jbeta primers characterized the PCR. Data came from immunoSEQ multiplex PCR; TCRdb stores just in-frame clones and leaves some out. The sample contains tens of thousands of clones, around 74% of which appear only once. Material: PBMCs. The receptors were sampled from a male donor in good health and CMV-seropositive.

The J gene is TRBJ1-4, the V gene TRBV11-2; 7 bases are shared with TRBD1. CDR1 and CDR2 (germline): SGHAT, FQNNGV. Losses at the gene ends were 5 bases for V and 8 bases for J; bases not matched to a gene: 11. The CDR3 has 15 amino acids. CDR3 sequence: CASSPRQGTSEKLFF. The DNA of the CDR3 is TGTGCCAGCAGCCCCCGACAGGGTACTTCCGAAAAACTGTTTTTT.

The V call is TRBV25-1, the J call TRBJ1-6; D perhaps matches TRBD1 (5 bases). V was clipped by 4 bases and J by 4 bases, with 11 bases between them. Looked up from germline, CDR1 is MGHDK and CDR2 is SYGVNS. The CDR3 has 15 amino acids. The CDR3 nucleotides read TGTGCCAGCAGTGCCACGGGGGGTTATAATTCACCCCTCCACTTT. It encodes CASSATGGYNSPLHF.

This rearrangement joins TRBV4-1 to TRBJ2-1; D is uncertain. Germline CDR1 MGHRA, CDR2 YSYEKL. Trimming took off 0 bases at V and 6 bases at J, with 18 bases between the two ends. The CDR3 consists of 17 residues. CDR3 protein: CASSQDANFPNGNEQFF. The CDR3 DNA reads as TGCGCCAGCAGCCAAGATGCGAACTTTCCCAACGGCAATGAGCAGTTCTTC.

The CDR3 bases are TGTGCCAGCAGCCCCAGGACAGCGAACACTGAAGCTTTCTTT. Its protein product is CASSPRTANTEAFF. J is TRBJ1-1 and V is TRBV7-9; perhaps TRBD1 as D (6 bases). Looked up from germline, CDR1 is SEHNR and CDR2 is FQNEAQ (reference sequence). CDR3 length equals 14 residues. V lost 5 bases and J lost 1, with 11 bases in between.

This sequence joins TRBV9 and TRBJ2-5, with 12 nucleotides matching TRBD2. CDR3 length: 16 amino acids. Trimming at V came to 2 bases and at J to 4 bases, leaving 6 bases not matched to a gene. Looked up from germline, CDR1 is SGDLS and CDR2 is YYNGEE. CDR3 in amino acids: CASSVPSGGAGETQYF. Here the CDR3 DNA reads TGTGCCAGCAGCGTTCCTAGCGGGGGGGCCGGAGAGACCCAGTACTTC.

The chain joins TRBV11-2 to TRBJ1-6; D unclear. Germline loops: CDR1 SGHAT, CDR2 FQNNGV. Trimming left V 3 bases short and J 14 bases short, with 17 bases between. The CDR3 consists of 14 residues. The CDR3 protein is CASSFERAESALHF. CDR3 bases: TGTGCCAGCAGCTTTGAAAGAGCCGAAAGCGCCCTCCACTTT.

The rearrangement joins TRBV6-5 to TRBJ2-3, with 7 bases matching TRBD1. The junction had 9 bases not matched to a gene; V was cut back by 7 bases and J by 2 bases. Germline V lookup: CDR1 MNHEY, CDR2 SVGAGI. CDR3 length equals 15 residues. The CDR3 DNA follows: TGTGCCAGCACCCTGGACAGGAGAGCCACAGATACGCAGTATTTT. Protein sequence: CASTLDRRATDTQYF.

This chain connects TRBV4-2 to TRBJ2-2; 7 nucleotides align to TRBD1. The CDR3 length is 14 residues. Germline loops: CDR1 LGHNA, CDR2 YNFKEQ. Losses at the gene ends were 2 bases for V and 6 bases for J; bases not matched to a gene: 3. The CDR3 loop reads CASSQWDSPGELFF. DNA of the CDR3: TGTGCCAGCAGCCAATGGGACAGTCCCGGGGAGCTGTTTTTT.

This clone showed up just once. This rearrangement joins TRBV30 to TRBJ1-2; tentatively, D is TRBD1 (5 bases). Between the trimmed V and J ends, which lost 3 bases and 4 bases, there was a span of 18 bases. Looked up from germline, CDR1 is GTSNPN and CDR2 is SVGIG (reference sequence). This CDR3 is built from 15 residues. CDR3 sequence reads: CAWRKSTAKIYGYTF. CDR3 nucleotide sequence: TGTGCCTGGAGGAAATCGACAGCGAAAATCTATGGCTACACCTTC. Variable domain in full (rest from reference TRBV30 and TRBJ1-2): SQTIHQWPATLVQPVGSPLSLECTVEGTSNPNLYWYRQAAGRGLQLLFYSVGIGQISSEVPQNLSASRPQDRQFILSSKKLLLSDSGFYLCAWRKSTAKIYGYTFGSGTRLTVV.

Here the CDR3 DNA reads TGTGCCAGTAGAGCTCCCCTGGGCCGGAACACTGAAGCTTTCTTT. Its translation: CASRAPLGRNTEAFF. The chain uses TRBV19 and TRBJ1-1; no clear D gene. Trimming removed 6 bases at V and 1 base at J, with 15 bases between. The CDR3 spans 15 residues. Germline CDR1 LNHDA, CDR2 SQIVND (reference sequence).

This clone has more than one count but fewer than ten. The rearrangement uses TRBV28 and TRBJ1-2, with TRBD1 as a possible D gene (5 bases). The ends were cut back, 2 bases at V and 4 bases at J, with 8 bases in the middle. CDR1 MDHEN and CDR2 SYDVKM come from the germline V gene. This CDR3 is built from 13 residues. For the CDR3, the DNA is TGTGCCAGCAGTTTAGGGGGGGGCTATGGCTACACCTTC. This sequence encodes CASSLGGGYGYTF.

This clone was detected only a few times. This chain connects TRBV5-4 to TRBJ1-4, with 8 bases identical to TRBD1. This CDR3 has 16 residues. With V trimmed by 2 bases and J by 6 bases, 9 bases remained unmatched. From germline, CDR1 is SGHNT and CDR2 YYREEE (reference sequence). CDR3 loop: CASSLRMGTGDEKLFF. The CDR3 nucleotides read TGTGCCAGCAGCTTAAGGATGGGGACAGGCGATGAAAAACTGTTTTTT.